This T cell receptor beta chain was found in a study of beta chain features in type 1 diabetes. The wider study: Healthy donors, compared against patients, showed similar age, gender and cell yields.

The germline CDR1 and CDR2 sequences are SEHNR and FQNEAQ (reference sequence). The length of the CDR3 is 11 residues. V lost 11 bases and J 6 bases, leaving 11 bases between the germline ends. Reverse transcription of all isolated RNA meant that expressed TCRB transcripts were sequenced. Approximately 3.5 million reads per sample were averaged for naive, central memory and regulatory samples. The method was immunoSEQ multiplex PCR; TCRdb's version includes in-frame clones alone and lacks a portion of them. The sample contains more than 150,000 clones, over 7.5% of which appear only once. The TCR was taken from a woman between 18 and 29 years old in good health. This chain connects TRBV7-9 to TRBJ1-3; D ambiguous. Specimen: central memory CD4+ T cells from blood. The CDR3 nucleotides are TGTGCCGGTGGTAAACAAAACACCATATATTTT. Translated: CAGGKQNTIYF.